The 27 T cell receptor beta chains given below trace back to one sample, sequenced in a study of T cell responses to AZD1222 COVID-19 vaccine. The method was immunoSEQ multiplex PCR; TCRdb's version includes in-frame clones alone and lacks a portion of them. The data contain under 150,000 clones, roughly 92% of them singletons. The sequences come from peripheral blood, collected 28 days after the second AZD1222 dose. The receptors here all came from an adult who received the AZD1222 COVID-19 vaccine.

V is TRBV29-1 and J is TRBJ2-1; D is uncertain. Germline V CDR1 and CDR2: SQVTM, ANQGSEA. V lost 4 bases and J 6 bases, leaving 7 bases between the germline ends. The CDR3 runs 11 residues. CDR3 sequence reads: CSVALLNEQFF. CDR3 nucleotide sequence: TGCAGCGTTGCACTGCTCAATGAGCAGTTCTTC.

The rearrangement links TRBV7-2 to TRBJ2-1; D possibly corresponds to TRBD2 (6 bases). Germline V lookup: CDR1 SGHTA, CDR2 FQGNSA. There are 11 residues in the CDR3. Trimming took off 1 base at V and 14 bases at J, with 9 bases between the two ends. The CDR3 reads CASSLGWGEFF. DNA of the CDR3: TGTGCCAGCAGCTTAGGTTGGGGGGAGTTCTTC.

The CDR3 coding sequence is TGTGCCAGCAGCTTACGGGGGGAGCTGTTTTTT. Protein: CASSLRGELFF. This chain uses TRBV7-3 with TRBJ2-2; D is uncertain. The CDR3 length is 11 residues. The V gene's germline CDR1 is SGHTA and CDR2 FQGTGA. V was clipped by 2 bases and J by 8 bases, with 3 bases between them.

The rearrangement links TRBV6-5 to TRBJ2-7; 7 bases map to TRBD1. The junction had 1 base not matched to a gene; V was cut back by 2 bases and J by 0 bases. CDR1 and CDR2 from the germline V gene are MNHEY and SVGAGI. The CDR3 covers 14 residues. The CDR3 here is CASSYRDSSYEQYF. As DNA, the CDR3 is TGTGCCAGCAGTTACCGGGACAGCTCCTACGAGCAGTACTTC.

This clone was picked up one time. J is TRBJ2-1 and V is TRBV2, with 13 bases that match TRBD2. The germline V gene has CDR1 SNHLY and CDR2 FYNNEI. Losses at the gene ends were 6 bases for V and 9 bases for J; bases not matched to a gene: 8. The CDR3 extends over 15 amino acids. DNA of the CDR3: TGTGCCAGCAGCCGACTAGCGGGAGGCGTGGGTGAGCAGTTCTTC. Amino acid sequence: CASSRLAGGVGEQFF.

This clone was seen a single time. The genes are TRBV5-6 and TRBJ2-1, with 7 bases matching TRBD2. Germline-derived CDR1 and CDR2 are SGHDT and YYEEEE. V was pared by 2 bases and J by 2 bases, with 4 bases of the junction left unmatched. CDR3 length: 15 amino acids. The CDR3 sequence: CASSLAGSPYNEQFF. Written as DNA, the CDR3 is TGTGCCAGCAGCTTAGCGGGGAGTCCCTACAATGAGCAGTTCTTC.

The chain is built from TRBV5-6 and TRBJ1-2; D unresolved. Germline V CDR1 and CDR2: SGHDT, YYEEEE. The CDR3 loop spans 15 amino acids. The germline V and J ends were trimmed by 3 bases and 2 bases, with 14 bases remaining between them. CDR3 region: CASSSGFQMNYGYTF. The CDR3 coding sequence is TGTGCCAGCAGCTCTGGCTTTCAGATGAACTATGGCTACACCTTC.

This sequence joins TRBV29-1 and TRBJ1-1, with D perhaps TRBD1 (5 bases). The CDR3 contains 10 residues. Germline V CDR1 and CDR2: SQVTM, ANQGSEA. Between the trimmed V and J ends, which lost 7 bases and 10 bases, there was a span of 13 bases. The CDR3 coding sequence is TGCAGCGCTGACAGCGCTGTAGCTTTCTTT. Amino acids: CSADSAVAFF.

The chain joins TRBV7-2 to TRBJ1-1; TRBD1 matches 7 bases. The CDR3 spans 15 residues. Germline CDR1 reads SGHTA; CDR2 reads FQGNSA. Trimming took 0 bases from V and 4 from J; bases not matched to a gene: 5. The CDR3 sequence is CASSLARGGGTEAFF. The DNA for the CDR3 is TGTGCCAGCAGCTTAGCGCGAGGGGGCGGCACTGAAGCTTTCTTT.

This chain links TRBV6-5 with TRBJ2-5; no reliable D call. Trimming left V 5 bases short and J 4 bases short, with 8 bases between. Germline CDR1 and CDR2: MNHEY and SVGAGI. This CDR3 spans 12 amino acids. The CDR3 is CASSPRTETQYF. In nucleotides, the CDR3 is TGTGCCAGCAGTCCCCGGACAGAGACCCAGTACTTC.

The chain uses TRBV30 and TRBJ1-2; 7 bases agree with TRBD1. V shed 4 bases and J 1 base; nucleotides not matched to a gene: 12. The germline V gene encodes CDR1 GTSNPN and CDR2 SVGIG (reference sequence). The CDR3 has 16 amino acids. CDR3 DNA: TGTGCCTGGACCCTAGAACAGGGGCGACTTAACTATGGCTACACCTTC. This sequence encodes CAWTLEQGRLNYGYTF.

The CDR3: CASSPGQGRNYGYTF. In DNA form, the CDR3 reads TGTGCCAGCAGCCCCGGACAGGGGAGGAACTATGGCTACACCTTC. V usage is TRBV7-8 and J usage is TRBJ1-2, with TRBD1 identical over 9 bases. Looked up from germline, CDR1 is SGHVS and CDR2 is FQNEAQ. Trimming at V came to 5 bases and at J to 2 bases, leaving 6 bases not matched to a gene. CDR3 length: 15 amino acids.

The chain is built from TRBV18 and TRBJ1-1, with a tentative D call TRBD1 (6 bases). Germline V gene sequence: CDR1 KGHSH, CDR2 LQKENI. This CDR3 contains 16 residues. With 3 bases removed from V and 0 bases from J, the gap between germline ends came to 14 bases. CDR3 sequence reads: CASSPLTGTLNTEAFF. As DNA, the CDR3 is TGTGCCAGCTCACCTCTCACAGGGACTCTGAACACTGAAGCTTTCTTT.

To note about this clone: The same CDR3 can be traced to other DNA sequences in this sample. CDR3 residues: CASSLEGDEQYF. The DNA for the CDR3 is TGCGCCAGCAGCTTGGAAGGAGACGAGCAGTACTTC. The V and J genes are TRBV5-1 and TRBJ2-7; no definite D call. V was cut by 0 bases and J by 5 bases, with 6 bases left in between. Germline lookup yields CDR1 SGHRS and CDR2 YFSETQ. The CDR3 runs 12 residues.

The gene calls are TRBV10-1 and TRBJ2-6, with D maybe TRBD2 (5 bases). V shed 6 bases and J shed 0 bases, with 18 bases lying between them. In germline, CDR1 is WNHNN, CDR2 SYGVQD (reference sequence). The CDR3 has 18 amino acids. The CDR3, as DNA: TGCGCCAGCAGGCCTCGACTACGGCGCCCCTCTGGGGCCAACGTCCTGACTTTC. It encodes CASRPRLRRPSGANVLTF.

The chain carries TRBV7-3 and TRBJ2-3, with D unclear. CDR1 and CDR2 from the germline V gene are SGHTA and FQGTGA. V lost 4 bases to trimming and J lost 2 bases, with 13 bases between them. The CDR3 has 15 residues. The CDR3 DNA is TGTGCCAGCAGCTCCAGCGTATCAGTCACAGATACGCAGTATTTT. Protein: CASSSSVSVTDTQYF.

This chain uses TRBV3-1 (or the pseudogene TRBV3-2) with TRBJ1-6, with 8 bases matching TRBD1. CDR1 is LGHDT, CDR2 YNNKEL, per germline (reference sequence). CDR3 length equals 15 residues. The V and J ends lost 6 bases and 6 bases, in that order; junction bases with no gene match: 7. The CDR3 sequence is CASSLGQGVNSPLHF. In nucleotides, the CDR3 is TGTGCCAGCAGTCTTGGACAGGGCGTTAATTCACCCCTCCACTTT.

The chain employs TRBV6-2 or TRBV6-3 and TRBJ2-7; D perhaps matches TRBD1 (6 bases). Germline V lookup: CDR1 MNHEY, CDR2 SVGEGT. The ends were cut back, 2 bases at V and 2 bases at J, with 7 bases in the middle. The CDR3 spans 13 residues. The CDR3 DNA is TGTGCCAGCAGTTACAGGACAGCCTACGAGCAGTACTTC. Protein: CASSYRTAYEQYF.

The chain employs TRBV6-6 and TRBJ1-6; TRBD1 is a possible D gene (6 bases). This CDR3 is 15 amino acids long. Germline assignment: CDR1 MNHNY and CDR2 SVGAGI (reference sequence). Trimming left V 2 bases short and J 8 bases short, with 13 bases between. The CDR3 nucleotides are TGTGCCAGCAGTTACGCCGGACAGACTGATTCACCCCTCCACTTT. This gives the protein CASSYAGQTDSPLHF.

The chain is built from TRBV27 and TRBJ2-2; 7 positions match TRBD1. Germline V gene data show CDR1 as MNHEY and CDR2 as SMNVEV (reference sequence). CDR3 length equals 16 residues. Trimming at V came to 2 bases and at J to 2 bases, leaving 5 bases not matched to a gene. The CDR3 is CASSLRAGGNTGELFF. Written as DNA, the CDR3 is TGTGCCAGCAGTTTACGGGCAGGGGGAAACACCGGGGAGCTGTTTTTT.

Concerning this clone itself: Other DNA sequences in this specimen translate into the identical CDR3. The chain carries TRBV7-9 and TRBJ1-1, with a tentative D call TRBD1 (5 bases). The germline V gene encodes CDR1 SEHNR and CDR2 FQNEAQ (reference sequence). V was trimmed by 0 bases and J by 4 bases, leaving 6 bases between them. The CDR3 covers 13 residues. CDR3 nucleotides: TGTGCCAGCAGCTTAGCGGGGGTCACTGAAGCTTTCTTT. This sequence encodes CASSLAGVTEAFF.

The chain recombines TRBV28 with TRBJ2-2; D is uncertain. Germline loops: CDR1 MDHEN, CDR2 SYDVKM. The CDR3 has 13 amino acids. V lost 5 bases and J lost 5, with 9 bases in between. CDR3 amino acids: CASSRLITGELFF. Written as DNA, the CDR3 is TGTGCCAGCAGTCGACTGATAACCGGGGAGCTGTTTTTT.

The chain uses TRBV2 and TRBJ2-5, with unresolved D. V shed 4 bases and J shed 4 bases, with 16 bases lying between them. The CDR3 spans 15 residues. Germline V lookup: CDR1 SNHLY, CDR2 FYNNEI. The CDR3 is CASSGGLGVRETQYF. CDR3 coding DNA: TGTGCCAGCAGTGGGGGTCTCGGTGTTCGAGAGACCCAGTACTTC.

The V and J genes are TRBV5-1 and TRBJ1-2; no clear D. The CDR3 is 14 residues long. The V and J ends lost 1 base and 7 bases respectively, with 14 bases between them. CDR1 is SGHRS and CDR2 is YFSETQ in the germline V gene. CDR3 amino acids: CASSLSGSTGGYTF. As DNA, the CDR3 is TGCGCCAGCAGCTTGTCCGGCTCAACGGGTGGCTACACCTTC.

CDR3 protein: CASSWGAINTDTQYF. DNA for the CDR3: TGTGCCAGCAGCTGGGGGGCGATAAACACAGATACGCAGTATTTT. The chain uses TRBV7-3 and TRBJ2-3; the D gene could be TRBD1 or TRBD2 (6 bases each). V shed 4 bases and J shed 2 bases, with 13 bases lying between them. This CDR3 has 15 amino acids. Germline V gene data show CDR1 as SGHTA and CDR2 as FQGTGA.

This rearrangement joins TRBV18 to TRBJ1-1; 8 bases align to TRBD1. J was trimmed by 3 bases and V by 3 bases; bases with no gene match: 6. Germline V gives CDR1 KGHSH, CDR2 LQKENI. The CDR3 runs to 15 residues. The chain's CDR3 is CASSPIQGGHTEAFF. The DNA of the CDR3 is TGTGCCAGCTCACCGATACAGGGGGGGCACACTGAAGCTTTCTTT.

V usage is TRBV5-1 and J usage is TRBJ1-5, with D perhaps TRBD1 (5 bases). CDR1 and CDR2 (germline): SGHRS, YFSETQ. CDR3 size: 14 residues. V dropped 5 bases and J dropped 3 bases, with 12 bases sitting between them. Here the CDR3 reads CASSRDGYNQPQHF. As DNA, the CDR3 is TGCGCCAGCAGTCGGGACGGGTACAATCAGCCCCAGCATTTT.